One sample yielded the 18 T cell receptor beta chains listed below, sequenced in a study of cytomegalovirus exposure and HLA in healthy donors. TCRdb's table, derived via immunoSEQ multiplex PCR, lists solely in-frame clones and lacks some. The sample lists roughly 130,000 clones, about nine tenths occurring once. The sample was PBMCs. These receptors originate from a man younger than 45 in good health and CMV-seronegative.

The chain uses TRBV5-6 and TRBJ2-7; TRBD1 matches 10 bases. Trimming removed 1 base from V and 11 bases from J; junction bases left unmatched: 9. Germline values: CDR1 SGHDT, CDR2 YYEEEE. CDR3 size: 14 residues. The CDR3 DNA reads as TGTGCCAGCAGCTTGTCAGGGACAGGGGCCCCTGAGTACTTC. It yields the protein CASSLSGTGAPEYF.

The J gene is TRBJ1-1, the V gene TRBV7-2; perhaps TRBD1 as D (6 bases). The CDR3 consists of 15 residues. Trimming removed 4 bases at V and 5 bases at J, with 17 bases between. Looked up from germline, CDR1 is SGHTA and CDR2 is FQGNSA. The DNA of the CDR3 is TGTGCCAGCAGCTCATCCTCCAGGGGAGGGACTGAAGCTTTCTTT. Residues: CASSSSSRGGTEAFF.

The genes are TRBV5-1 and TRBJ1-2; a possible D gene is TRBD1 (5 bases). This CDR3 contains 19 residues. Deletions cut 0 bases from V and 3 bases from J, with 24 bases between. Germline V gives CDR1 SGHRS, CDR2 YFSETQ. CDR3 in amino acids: CASSLAEELYVRADYGYTF. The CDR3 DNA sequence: TGCGCCAGCAGCTTGGCCGAAGAACTGTACGTCAGGGCGGACTATGGCTACACCTTC. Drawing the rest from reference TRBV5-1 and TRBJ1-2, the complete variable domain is KAGVTQTPRYLIKTRGQQVTLSCSPISGHRSVSWYQQTPGQGLQFLFEYFSETQRNKGNFPGRFSGRQFSNSRSEMNVSTLELGDSALYLCASSLAEELYVRADYGYTFGSGTRLTVV.

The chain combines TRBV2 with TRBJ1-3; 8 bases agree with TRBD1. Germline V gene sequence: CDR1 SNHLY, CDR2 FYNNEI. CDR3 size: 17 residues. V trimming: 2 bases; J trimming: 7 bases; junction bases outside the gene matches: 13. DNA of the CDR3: TGTGCCAGCAGTGAAACAAGTTGGAACCGACAGGGGAACACCATATATTTT. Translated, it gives CASSETSWNRQGNTIYF.

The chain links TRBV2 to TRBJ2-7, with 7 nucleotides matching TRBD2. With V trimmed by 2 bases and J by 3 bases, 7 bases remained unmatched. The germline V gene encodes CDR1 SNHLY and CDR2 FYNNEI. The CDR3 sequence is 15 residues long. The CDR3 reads CASSEWAGEDYEQYF. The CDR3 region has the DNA TGTGCCAGCAGTGAATGGGCGGGAGAGGACTACGAGCAGTACTTC.

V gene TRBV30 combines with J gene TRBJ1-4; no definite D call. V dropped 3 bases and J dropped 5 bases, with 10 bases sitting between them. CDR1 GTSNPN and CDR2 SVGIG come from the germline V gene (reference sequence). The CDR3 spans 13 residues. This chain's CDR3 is CAWSADSNEKLFF. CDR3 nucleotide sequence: TGTGCCTGGAGCGCGGATTCCAATGAAAAACTGTTTTTT.

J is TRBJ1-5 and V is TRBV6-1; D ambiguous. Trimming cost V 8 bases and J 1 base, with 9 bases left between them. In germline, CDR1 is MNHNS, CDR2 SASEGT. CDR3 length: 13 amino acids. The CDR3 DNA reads TGTGCCAGCGGGAGGGAGAGCAATCAGCCCCAGCATTTT. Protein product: CASGRESNQPQHF.

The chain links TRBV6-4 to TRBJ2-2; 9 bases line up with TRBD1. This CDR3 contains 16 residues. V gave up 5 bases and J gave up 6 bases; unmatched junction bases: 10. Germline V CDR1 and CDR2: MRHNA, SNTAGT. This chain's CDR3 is CASSPLTGGGPGELFF. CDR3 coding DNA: TGTGCCAGCAGTCCCCTAACAGGGGGCGGCCCCGGGGAGCTGTTTTTT.

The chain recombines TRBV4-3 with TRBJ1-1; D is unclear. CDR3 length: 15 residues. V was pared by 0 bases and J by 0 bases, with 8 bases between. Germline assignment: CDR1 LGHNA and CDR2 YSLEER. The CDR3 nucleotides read TGCGCCAGCAGCCAAGAACTGATTGTGAACACTGAAGCTTTCTTT. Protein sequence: CASSQELIVNTEAFF.

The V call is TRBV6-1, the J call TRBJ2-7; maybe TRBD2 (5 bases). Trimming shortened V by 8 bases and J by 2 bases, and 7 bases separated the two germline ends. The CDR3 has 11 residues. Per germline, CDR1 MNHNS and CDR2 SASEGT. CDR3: CASGGPYEQYF. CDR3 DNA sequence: TGTGCCAGCGGAGGACCCTACGAGCAGTACTTC.

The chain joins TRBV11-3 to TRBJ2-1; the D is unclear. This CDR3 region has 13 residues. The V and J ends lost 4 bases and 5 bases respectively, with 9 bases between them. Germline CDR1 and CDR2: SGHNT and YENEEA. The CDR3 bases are TGTGCCAGCAGCTCATTTAGAGACAATGAGCAGTTCTTC. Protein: CASSSFRDNEQFF.

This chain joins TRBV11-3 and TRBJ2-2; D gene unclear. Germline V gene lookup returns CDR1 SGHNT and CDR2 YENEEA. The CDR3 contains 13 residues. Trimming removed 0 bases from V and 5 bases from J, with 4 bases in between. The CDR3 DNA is TGTGCCAGCAGCTTAGACGAGACCGGGGAGCTGTTTTTT. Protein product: CASSLDETGELFF.

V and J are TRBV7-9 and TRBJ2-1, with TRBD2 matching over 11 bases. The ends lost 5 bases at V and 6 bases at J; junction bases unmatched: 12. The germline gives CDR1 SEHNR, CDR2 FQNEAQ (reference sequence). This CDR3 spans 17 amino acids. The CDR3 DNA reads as TGTGCCAGCAGCCCACCCCTCTTCCTAGCGGGAGGCAATGAGCAGTTCTTC. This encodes CASSPPLFLAGGNEQFF.

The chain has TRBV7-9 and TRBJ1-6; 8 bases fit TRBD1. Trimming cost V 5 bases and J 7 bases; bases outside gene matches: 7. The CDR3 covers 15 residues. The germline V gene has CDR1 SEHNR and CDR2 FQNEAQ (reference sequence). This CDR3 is CASSLPGQGNSPLHF. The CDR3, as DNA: TGTGCCAGCAGCCTACCAGGACAGGGAAATTCACCCCTCCACTTT.

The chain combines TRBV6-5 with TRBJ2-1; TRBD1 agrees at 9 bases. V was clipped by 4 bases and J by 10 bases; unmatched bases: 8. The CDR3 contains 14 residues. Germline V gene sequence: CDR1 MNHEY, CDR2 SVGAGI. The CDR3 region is CASSFDRGGREQFF. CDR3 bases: TGTGCCAGCAGTTTCGACAGGGGGGGTCGAGAGCAGTTCTTC.

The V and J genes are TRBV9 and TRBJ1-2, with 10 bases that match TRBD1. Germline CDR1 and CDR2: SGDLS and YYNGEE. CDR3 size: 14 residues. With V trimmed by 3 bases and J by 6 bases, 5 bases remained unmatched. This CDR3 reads CASSGRQGANGYTF. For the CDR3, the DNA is TGTGCCAGCAGCGGACGACAGGGGGCGAATGGCTACACCTTC.

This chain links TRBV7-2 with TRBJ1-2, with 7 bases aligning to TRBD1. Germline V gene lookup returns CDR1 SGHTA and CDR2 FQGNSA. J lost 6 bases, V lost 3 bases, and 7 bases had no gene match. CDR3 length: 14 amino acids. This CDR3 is CASSFRQGWNGYTF. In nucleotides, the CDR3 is TGTGCCAGCAGCTTTAGACAGGGATGGAATGGCTACACCTTC.

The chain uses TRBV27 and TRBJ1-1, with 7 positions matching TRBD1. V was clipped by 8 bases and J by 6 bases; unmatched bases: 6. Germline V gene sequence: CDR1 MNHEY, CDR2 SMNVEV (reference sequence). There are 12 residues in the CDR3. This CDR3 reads CASSITGAEAFF. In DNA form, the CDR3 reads TGTGCCAGCTCCATCACAGGGGCTGAAGCTTTCTTT.